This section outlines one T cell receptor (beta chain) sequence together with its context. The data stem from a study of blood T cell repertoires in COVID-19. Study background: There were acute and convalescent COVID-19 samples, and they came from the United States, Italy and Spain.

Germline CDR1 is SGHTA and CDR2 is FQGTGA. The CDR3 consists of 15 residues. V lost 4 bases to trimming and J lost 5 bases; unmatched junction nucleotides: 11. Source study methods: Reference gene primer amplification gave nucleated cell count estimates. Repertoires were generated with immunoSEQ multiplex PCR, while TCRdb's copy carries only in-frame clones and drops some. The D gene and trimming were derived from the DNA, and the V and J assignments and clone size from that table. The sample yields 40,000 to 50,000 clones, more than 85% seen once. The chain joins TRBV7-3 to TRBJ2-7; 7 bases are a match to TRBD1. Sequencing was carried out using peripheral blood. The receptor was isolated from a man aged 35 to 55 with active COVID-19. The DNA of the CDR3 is TGTGCCAGCAGCTCAACAGGGGCACTTTTGGACGAGCAGTACTTC. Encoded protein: CASSSTGALLDEQYF.